This T cell receptor beta chain emerged from a study of cytomegalovirus exposure and HLA in healthy donors. With 2 bases removed from V and 3 bases from J, the gap between germline ends came to 9 bases. Looked up from germline, CDR1 is SGHNT and CDR2 is YYREEE (reference sequence). The CDR3 runs 13 residues. Measured with immunoSEQ multiplex PCR; TCRdb has only the in-frame clones, and not every one. Of a few hundred thousand clones listed, nearly 90% are singletons. On this clone: Its antigen is undetermined.

Study results and caveats: Rare TCR sequences predominated, though certain public TCRs were found in many donors.

The specimen sequenced was PBMCs. The TCR sequence derives from a young man in good health and CMV-seronegative. This rearrangement joins TRBV5-4 to TRBJ2-7; D might be TRBD1 (5 bases). CDR3 loop: CASSLPDSYEQYF. CDR3 nucleotide sequence: TGTGCCAGCAGCTTACCTGACAGCTACGAGCAGTACTTC.